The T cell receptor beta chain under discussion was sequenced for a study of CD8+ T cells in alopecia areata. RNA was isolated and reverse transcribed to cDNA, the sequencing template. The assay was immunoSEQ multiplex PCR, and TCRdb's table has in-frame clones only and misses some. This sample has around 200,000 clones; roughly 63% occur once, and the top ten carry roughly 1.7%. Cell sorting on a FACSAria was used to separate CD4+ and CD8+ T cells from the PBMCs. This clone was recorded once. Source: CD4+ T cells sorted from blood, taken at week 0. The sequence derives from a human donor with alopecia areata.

For the CDR3, the DNA is TGTGCCTGGAGTGATGGGATGGGAAATCAGCCCCAGCATTTT. It translates to CAWSDGMGNQPQHF. This sequence joins TRBV30 and TRBJ1-5; D unresolved. The ends were cut back, 1 base at V and 4 bases at J, with 11 bases in the middle. CDR1 is GTSNPN, CDR2 SVGIG, per germline (reference sequence). The CDR3 has 14 residues.